This TCR beta chain is from a study of blood T cell repertoires in COVID-19. On the study more broadly: There were acute and convalescent COVID-19 samples, and they came from the United States, Italy and Spain. PBMCs, B-cell-depleted T cells, or T cells provided the cDNA or gDNA that made up the material.

Assay used: immunoSEQ multiplex PCR; TCRdb lists only in-frame clones, some missing. The sample lists some 220,000 clones, more than 65% seen once, with 9.7% in the top ten. This CDR3 contains 15 residues. Trimming took 4 bases from V and 2 from J; bases not matched to a gene: 4. The germline CDR1 and CDR2 sequences are MNHGY and SVAAGI. This TCR was recovered from a man aged 45-65 years with active or convalescent COVID-19. The rearrangement joins TRBV6-9 to TRBJ2-7; 11 bases match TRBD2. The sample comprised peripheral blood. In DNA, the CDR3 is TGTGCCAGCAGTTTACTAGCGGGGGACACCTACGAGCAGTACTTC. Translation: CASSLLAGDTYEQYF.